This TCR beta chain was sequenced during a study of a mutant IDH1 vaccine in newly diagnosed glioma. In the study overall: The patients received vaccinations eight times, in weeks 1, 3, 5, 7, 11, 15, 19 and 23. Prior therapy was radiotherapy, temozolomide, or both; most received both.

V was clipped by 3 bases and J by 4 bases, with 7 bases between them. Looked up from germline, CDR1 is SGHNT and CDR2 is YYREEE (reference sequence). The CDR3 length is 12 residues. Method: immunoSEQ multiplex PCR; TCRdb's copy keeps in-frame clones and lacks some. The profile shows roughly 110,000 clones, under 90% of them singletons. Regarding this clone: No antigen is known for it.

Documented time point: week 11, during vaccination. Vaccination used 300 ug of mutant IDH1 20-mer peptide per dose, with topical imiquimod. This specimen was PBMCs, taken from a glioma patient whose treatment included an IDH1 peptide vaccine. The origin of this receptor is a woman aged 45-60 years with glioma. V gene TRBV5-4 combines with J gene TRBJ1-1; no clear D gene. The chain's CDR3 is CASSSGRTEAFF. In DNA, the CDR3 is TGTGCCAGCAGCTCCGGTCGCACTGAAGCTTTCTTT.